This TCR beta chain was recovered during a study of T-cell memory formation after mild COVID-19. Study-level information: Largely donor-specific sequence clusters came from a couple of donors.

Constant-segment-primed 5'RACE gave TCR alpha and TCR beta cDNA libraries with sample barcodes and UMIs. TCRdb reprocessed the 5' RACE reads via MiXCR and lists one record per CDR3 protein. The sample consists of 500,000 to 650,000 distinct CDR3 sequences, about 20% of them appearing once. Study conclusions and caveats: Later expanders leaned CD4+, whereas day 15 to 85 contracting clones were balanced CD4/CD8. Researchers could not confirm that second-wave clones peaking on day 37 targeted SARS-CoV-2.

This CDR3 is built from 16 residues. This clonotype was detected a few times. As yet, its antigen is unknown. The sequence came from an adult woman who had mild COVID-19 (a few samples of this study predate the infection). Cell type and time point are not known. The V gene is TRBV21-1, the J gene TRBJ2-3; TRBD1, as called in the table, went unchecked against the DNA. TRBV21-1 is an annotated pseudogene. Sequenced material: PBMCs or a T cell subset sorted from them (not recorded which). The CDR3, as DNA: TGTGCCAGCAGAACTTCCGGACAGGAAAGGACAGATACGCAGTATTTT. Amino acids: CASRTSGQERTDTQYF.